This T cell receptor (beta chain) was profiled in a study of shared clonotypes between healthy human individuals. Losses at the gene ends were 7 bases for V and 5 bases for J; bases not matched to a gene: 14. The CDR3 runs to 17 residues. From germline, CDR1 is LGHNT and CDR2 FRNRAP. The data were produced by immunoSEQ multiplex PCR, yet TCRdb's version contains in-frame clones alone and is incomplete. There are over 950,000 clones in the sample; about 72% occur only once, and 0.85% to 1% lies in the top ten. This clone was seen at least ten times. This chain joins TRBV12-5 and TRBJ2-5; TRBD1 aligns across 12 bases. The TCR was taken from a man aged 18 to 30 in good health. Some clones in this sample may be carry-over from other donors' samples. The sequencing sample was made of memory CD4+ T cells from PBMCs. Subset meaning: CD45RA-negative fraction. The CDR3 region has the DNA TGTGCTAGTGCCCCCGGGGACAGGGGGCGCCGCGTGGAGACCCAGTACTTC. Translation: CASAPGDRGRRVETQYF.